One sample yielded the 27 T cell receptor beta chains listed below, sequenced in a study of PD-1 blockade in classical Hodgkin lymphoma. No patient escaped relapse after autologous stem cell transplantation, and brentuximab vedotin exposure varied. Some clones are missing from TCRdb's copy, which holds only in-frame ones; the method was immunoSEQ multiplex PCR. Here the sample spans 15,000 or so clones, around 75% being singletons. The starting material was peripheral blood mononuclear cells (PBMCs), obtained at baseline. Receptors were obtained from a human donor with classical Hodgkin lymphoma.

The chain uses TRBV27 and TRBJ1-1; 7 nucleotides agree with TRBD1. The trim removed 2 bases at V and 5 bases at J, leaving 8 bases unmatched. Germline V gene sequence: CDR1 MNHEY, CDR2 SMNVEV (reference sequence). The CDR3 runs 15 residues. DNA for the CDR3: TGTGCCAGCAGTTTACTGACAGGGAAGTGGACTGAAGCTTTCTTT. Its translation is CASSLLTGKWTEAFF.

The CDR3 DNA reads as TGTGCCTGGAGTGTGGGAATGGGAAAACTGTTTTTT. Protein sequence: CAWSVGMGKLFF. The chain uses TRBV30 and TRBJ1-4; D gene ambiguous. This CDR3 contains 12 residues. Germline CDR1 GTSNPN, CDR2 SVGIG (reference sequence). Trimming took 0 bases from V and 10 from J, leaving 9 bases between them.

The chain employs TRBV7-2 and TRBJ2-3, with 13 positions matching TRBD2. V was pared by 5 bases and J by 8 bases, with 16 bases of the junction left unmatched. This CDR3 spans 18 amino acids. Germline V gives CDR1 SGHTA, CDR2 FQGNSA. Here the CDR3 reads CASSPLGGTSGMRGTQYF. The CDR3 nucleotides are TGTGCCAGCAGCCCGCTAGGGGGGACTAGCGGGATGAGGGGTACGCAGTATTTT.

The V and J genes are TRBV29-1 and TRBJ1-1; no clear D. Trimming cost V 3 bases and J 4 bases, with 9 bases left between them. In germline, CDR1 is SQVTM, CDR2 ANQGSEA. The CDR3 has 12 residues. The DNA of the CDR3 is TGCAGCGTTGATTGGCTGGGCACTGAAGCTTTCTTT. Its protein product is CSVDWLGTEAFF.

V and J are TRBV29-1 and TRBJ1-1; D is ambiguous. V lost 5 bases to trimming and J lost 11 bases, with 18 bases between them. In germline, CDR1 is SQVTM, CDR2 ANQGSEA. The CDR3 spans 12 residues. CDR3 loop: CSVTGPPTAAFF. The CDR3, as DNA: TGCAGCGTTACCGGGCCACCAACCGCGGCTTTCTTT. Filled out from reference TRBV29-1 and TRBJ1-1, the complete variable domain reads SAVISQKPSRDICQRGTSLTIQCQVDSQVTMMFWYRQQPGQSLTLIATANQGSEATYESGFVIDKFPISRPNLTFSTLTVSNMSPEDSSIYLCSVTGPPTAAFFGQGTRLTVV.

The J gene is TRBJ2-2, the V gene TRBV6-5; D unclear. The V end was cut by 0 bases, the J end by 1 base, with 3 bases between. Germline assignment: CDR1 MNHEY and CDR2 SVGAGI. This CDR3 has 14 amino acids. CDR3 region: CASSYSGNTGELFF. The CDR3 DNA sequence: TGTGCCAGCAGTTACTCAGGGAACACCGGGGAGCTGTTTTTT.

The chain joins TRBV6-1 to TRBJ1-5; D remains ambiguous. This CDR3 spans 15 amino acids. Trimming pared 1 base from V and 0 bases from J, leaving 7 bases between. Germline V gene data show CDR1 as MNHNS and CDR2 as SASEGT. The DNA for the CDR3 is TGTGCCAGCAGTGAAGGCCCCTATAGCAATCAGCCCCAGCATTTT. This sequence encodes CASSEGPYSNQPQHF.

This sequence joins TRBV7-9 and TRBJ1-1; D ambiguous. V lost 3 bases to trimming and J lost 3 bases, with 11 bases between them. Germline CDR1 is SEHNR and CDR2 is FQNEAQ (reference sequence). This CDR3 comprises 14 residues. CDR3 amino acids: CASSFSLGYTEAFF. As DNA, the CDR3 is TGTGCCAGCAGCTTCAGCCTGGGGTACACTGAAGCTTTCTTT.

This chain's CDR3 is CASETGTGANVLTF. For the CDR3, the DNA is TGTGCCAGTGAAACAGGGACTGGGGCCAACGTCCTGACTTTC. The V and J genes are TRBV19 and TRBJ2-6, with TRBD1 as a possible D gene (6 bases). V was cut by 8 bases and J by 2 bases, with 10 bases left in between. Germline-derived CDR1 and CDR2 are LNHDA and SQIVND (reference sequence). The CDR3 has 14 residues.

V and J are TRBV19 and TRBJ2-1, with D possibly being TRBD2 (5 bases). The ends were cut back, 4 bases at V and 3 bases at J, with 10 bases in the middle. The germline CDR1 and CDR2 sequences are LNHDA and SQIVND (reference sequence). This CDR3 is 14 amino acids long. CDR3 residues: CASSTSGIYNEQFF. The CDR3 DNA reads as TGTGCCAGTAGTACAAGCGGAATCTACAATGAGCAGTTCTTC.

The V and J genes are TRBV4-1 and TRBJ1-1, with D possibly matching TRBD1 (5 bases). From germline, CDR1 is MGHRA and CDR2 YSYEKL. This CDR3 contains 17 residues. V dropped 1 base and J dropped 3 bases, with 18 bases sitting between them. CDR3 in DNA: TGCGCCAGCAGCCAAGCCGGGGGTACTCCCCAGGACACTGAAGCTTTCTTT. Protein product: CASSQAGGTPQDTEAFF.

This clone showed up just a few times. The V gene is TRBV7-9, the J gene TRBJ1-2; D not certain. Per germline, CDR1 SEHNR and CDR2 FQNEAQ (reference sequence). This CDR3 spans 14 amino acids. V was cut by 5 bases and J by 3 bases, with 13 bases left in between. CDR3 sequence reads: CASSPQRAYYGYTF. Here the CDR3 DNA reads TGTGCCAGCAGCCCCCAAAGGGCGTACTATGGCTACACCTTC.

The CDR3 bases are TGTGCCAGCACACCGACAGGGGTATGGACTGAAGCTTTCTTT. It specifies CASTPTGVWTEAFF. This chain uses TRBV6-6 with TRBJ1-1; 8 bases fit TRBD1. J was trimmed by 5 bases and V by 7 bases; bases with no gene match: 9. CDR1 and CDR2 from the germline V gene are MNHNY and SVGAGI (reference sequence). This CDR3 is 14 amino acids long.

Sample share makes this clone medium-sized. The chain couples TRBV2 to TRBJ1-5; 7 bases align to TRBD1. Germline V gene lookup returns CDR1 SNHLY and CDR2 FYNNEI. The CDR3 covers 14 residues. V lost 6 bases, J lost 1 base, and 3 bases stayed unmatched. CDR3 in DNA: TGTGCCAGCAGAAGGGGGCTCAGCAATCAGCCCCAGCATTTT. It yields the protein CASRRGLSNQPQHF.

This clone was recorded once. The chain is built from TRBV6-6 and TRBJ1-1; the match to TRBD1 covers 9 bases. The germline gives CDR1 MNHNY, CDR2 SVGAGI (reference sequence). V lost 6 bases and J lost 5; bases outside the gene matches: 10. The CDR3 is 15 residues long. CDR3 amino acids: CASREHRGRLTEAFF. The CDR3 nucleotides read TGTGCCAGCAGAGAACACAGGGGGCGTTTAACTGAAGCTTTCTTT.

This clone was detected only once. The chain carries TRBV6-6 and TRBJ1-3; D is perhaps TRBD1 (5 bases). Germline values: CDR1 MNHNY, CDR2 SVGAGI (reference sequence). CDR3 length: 12 amino acids. Trimming took 4 bases from V and 13 from J, leaving 14 bases between them. The DNA for the CDR3 is TGTGCCAGCAGTTCAGACAGACGATCTATATATTTT. It codes for CASSSDRRSIYF.

The chain uses TRBV19 and TRBJ2-4; 7 nucleotides align to TRBD1. The CDR3 runs 16 residues. Germline CDR1 and CDR2: LNHDA and SQIVND (reference sequence). Trimming cost V 5 bases and J 6 bases; bases outside gene matches: 13. CDR3 sequence reads: CASSFPPSRGRNIQYF. The CDR3 nucleotides read TGTGCCAGTAGTTTCCCCCCAAGCAGGGGGAGAAACATTCAGTACTTC.

CDR3 in amino acids: CASSFRGTGGTTEAFF. DNA of the CDR3: TGTGCCAGCAGTTTCCGGGGGACAGGGGGCACCACTGAAGCTTTCTTT. The chain carries TRBV27 and TRBJ1-1, with 12 nucleotides matching TRBD1. The CDR3 runs to 16 residues. Losses at the gene ends were 3 bases for V and 4 bases for J; bases not matched to a gene: 6. The germline CDR1 and CDR2 sequences are MNHEY and SMNVEV (reference sequence).

The rearrangement uses TRBV7-9 and TRBJ1-1; possibly TRBD1 for D (5 bases). The length of the CDR3 is 14 residues. Germline CDR1 is SEHNR and CDR2 is FQNEAQ (reference sequence). V was shortened by 8 bases and J by 0 bases, with 13 bases between the two germline ends. CDR3 sequence reads: CASLIGAMNTEAFF. The CDR3, as DNA: TGTGCCAGCCTGATAGGGGCGATGAACACTGAAGCTTTCTTT. The variable domain in full, completed from reference TRBV7-9 and TRBJ1-1, reads DTGVSQNPRHKITKRGQNVTFRCDPISEHNRLYWYRQTLGQGPEFLTYFQNEAQLEKSRLLSDRFSAERPKGSFSTLEIQRTEQGDSAMYLCASLIGAMNTEAFFGQGTRLTVV.

This chain joins TRBV11-2 and TRBJ2-5; 12 bases align to TRBD2. CDR1 SGHAT and CDR2 FQNNGV come from the germline V gene. CDR3 size: 16 residues. V shed 5 bases, J shed 2 bases, and the junction held 6 bases outside the gene matches. The DNA of the CDR3 is TGTGCCAGCAGCCCGGGGGGACTAGCGGGTCAAGAGACCCAGTACTTC. This translates into CASSPGGLAGQETQYF. Using reference TRBV11-2 and TRBJ2-5 for the parts outside the CDR3, the full variable domain is EAGVAQSPRYKIIEKRQSVAFWCNPISGHATLYWYQQILGQGPKLLIQFQNNGVVDDSQLPKDRFSAERLKGVDSTLKIQPAKLEDSAVYLCASSPGGLAGQETQYFGPGTRLLVL.

The rearrangement links TRBV2 to TRBJ2-7, with D perhaps TRBD1 (5 bases). There are 12 residues in the CDR3. The V and J ends lost 5 bases and 3 bases respectively, with 8 bases between them. Germline CDR1 is SNHLY and CDR2 is FYNNEI. The CDR3 reads CASSTDSYEQYF. CDR3 DNA: TGTGCCAGCAGTACTGACAGCTACGAGCAGTACTTC.

This clone showed up just once. V is TRBV7-9 and J is TRBJ1-4; 7 nucleotides agree with TRBD1. The length of the CDR3 is 16 residues. CDR1 and CDR2 from the germline V gene are SEHNR and FQNEAQ (reference sequence). Trimming at V came to 7 bases and at J to 0 bases, leaving 8 bases not matched to a gene. CDR3 bases: TGTGCCAGCACCGATACAGGGGCTGCAACTAATGAAAAACTGTTTTTT. Translated, it gives CASTDTGAATNEKLFF.

The rearrangement uses TRBV5-4 and TRBJ2-5; 12 nucleotides line up with TRBD1. The J segment lost 3 bases and the V segment lost 4 bases, leaving 10 bases of the junction unmatched. The V gene's germline CDR1 is SGHNT and CDR2 YYREEE (reference sequence). This CDR3 spans 17 amino acids. The CDR3 spells CASSTGTGGIGEETQYF. The DNA of the CDR3 is TGTGCCAGCAGCACCGGGACAGGGGGCATTGGGGAAGAGACCCAGTACTTC.

J is TRBJ2-3 and V is TRBV28; no clear D. Germline values: CDR1 MDHEN, CDR2 SYDVKM. V lost 7 bases and J 4 bases, leaving 12 bases between the germline ends. The CDR3 sequence is 13 residues long. Here the CDR3 reads CASNPKGPDTQYF. The CDR3 DNA reads as TGTGCCAGCAACCCCAAGGGTCCAGATACGCAGTATTTT.

Written as DNA, the CDR3 is TGTGCCAGCAGCCCAAAGGGATTTGGGGAGACCCAGTACTTC. Amino acid sequence: CASSPKGFGETQYF. This chain joins TRBV11-2 and TRBJ2-5; D gene uncertain. The germline CDR1 and CDR2 sequences are SGHAT and FQNNGV. Trimming took off 5 bases at V and 5 bases at J, with 15 bases between the two ends. This CDR3 region has 14 residues.

The chain recombines TRBV10-1 with TRBJ2-7; 7 bases align to TRBD1. Looked up from germline, CDR1 is WNHNN and CDR2 is SYGVQD (reference sequence). CDR3 length equals 15 residues. After removal of 5 bases from V and 2 bases from J, the junction contained 9 bases not matched to a gene. CDR3 sequence (DNA): TGCGCCAGCAGTACCACCGGGACAGCTACCTACGAGCAGTACTTC. Translation gives CASSTTGTATYEQYF.

The chain recombines TRBV20-1 with TRBJ2-1; 9 bases are a match to TRBD2. CDR3 length: 11 amino acids. Germline V gene lookup returns CDR1 DFQATT and CDR2 SNEGSKA (reference sequence). V lost 6 bases and J lost 9; bases outside the gene matches: 3. The CDR3 sequence: CSASSGSEQFF. The CDR3 DNA sequence: TGCAGTGCAAGTAGCGGGAGTGAGCAGTTCTTC.